One and the same sample provided the 16 T cell receptor beta chains below, sequenced in a study of blood T cell repertoires in COVID-19 (dated by TCRdb to 2018 to 2020). Library creation used the immunoSEQ multiplex PCR assay. TCRdb's version of the immuneACCESS table is confined to in-frame rearrangements and falls short of the full clone set. An unresolved V gene accounts for under half of the shortfall where checked; the remainder is of unknown origin. The sample yields hundreds of thousands of clones; around 87% were counted once. Roughly 1.1% of the sample is taken by the ten largest. Sequenced material: PBMCs or T cells enriched from blood (not recorded which). The receptors here all came from a man under 40 who had recovered from COVID-19.

This chain joins TRBV28 and TRBJ2-4; the match to TRBD2 covers 12 bases. CDR3 length: 14 amino acids. V lost 6 bases to trimming and J lost 9 bases; unmatched junction nucleotides: 6. The V gene's germline CDR1 is MDHEN and CDR2 SYDVKM. In nucleotides, the CDR3 is TGTGCCAGCAGATCTAGCGGGAGGGCCCTCATTCAGTACTTC. Its translation: CASRSSGRALIQYF.

The gene calls are TRBV30 and TRBJ2-5; 11 nucleotides agree with TRBD1. V was pared by 1 base and J by 5 bases, with 6 bases of the junction left unmatched. Germline CDR1 GTSNPN, CDR2 SVGIG (reference sequence). The CDR3 has 15 residues. The CDR3 DNA reads as TGTGCCTGGAGTGGAGGGACAGGGGGTTCGGAGACCCAGTACTTC. This translates into CAWSGGTGGSETQYF.

The chain employs TRBV30 and TRBJ2-7; the match to TRBD1 covers 8 bases. This CDR3 comprises 14 residues. CDR1 and CDR2 (germline): GTSNPN, SVGIG (reference sequence). The V segment lost 4 bases and the J segment 2 bases; nucleotides outside the gene matches: 7. CDR3 loop: CAWNAKDRAYEQYF. CDR3 coding DNA: TGTGCCTGGAACGCCAAGGACAGGGCCTACGAGCAGTACTTC.

Worth noting for this clone: The sample contains more than one DNA sequence encoding this CDR3. The CDR3 bases are TGTGCCAGCAGCCTTGGACAGGGCTACGAGCAGTACTTC. Translated: CASSLGQGYEQYF. This chain uses TRBV6-5 with TRBJ2-7; 8 positions match TRBD1. In germline, CDR1 is MNHEY, CDR2 SVGAGI. V was pared by 6 bases and J by 3 bases, with 4 bases of the junction left unmatched. CDR3 length: 13 residues.

The chain is built from TRBV9 and TRBJ2-3, with 11 bases identical to TRBD2. The CDR3 spans 17 residues. The V gene's germline CDR1 is SGDLS and CDR2 YYNGEE. The J segment lost 5 bases and the V segment lost 0 bases, leaving 8 bases of the junction unmatched. CDR3 region: CASSVGNSGRAEDTQYF. The CDR3 DNA follows: TGTGCCAGCAGCGTAGGTAATAGCGGGAGGGCGGAAGATACGCAGTATTTT. Full variable domain (rest looked up from reference TRBV9 and TRBJ2-3): DSGVTQTPKHLITATGQRVTLRCSPRSGDLSVYWYQQSLDQGLQFLIQYYNGEERAKGNILERFSAQQFPDLHSELNLSSLELGDSALYFCASSVGNSGRAEDTQYFGPGTRLTVL.

In the case of this clone: Different DNA sequences within this sample yield the same CDR3. The V call is TRBV7-9, the J call TRBJ2-2; the match to TRBD1 covers 10 bases. V shed 5 bases and J 4 bases; nucleotides not matched to a gene: 4. Germline lookup yields CDR1 SEHNR and CDR2 FQNEAQ (reference sequence). The CDR3 has 15 amino acids. The CDR3 DNA reads as TGTGCCAGCAGCCCCGGACAGGGGGGCACCGGGGAGCTGTTTTTT. Protein: CASSPGQGGTGELFF.

The genes are TRBV4-1 and TRBJ2-1, with 10 bases aligning to TRBD2. CDR1 MGHRA and CDR2 YSYEKL come from the germline V gene. There are 16 residues in the CDR3. The V and J ends lost 2 bases and 4 bases, in that order; junction bases with no gene match: 5. The chain's CDR3 is CASSQPTSGNYNEQFF. The DNA of the CDR3 is TGCGCCAGCAGCCAACCTACTAGCGGGAATTACAATGAGCAGTTCTTC.

The chain links TRBV15 to TRBJ1-2; unclear D gene. This CDR3 spans 13 amino acids. Germline CDR1 reads LNHNV; CDR2 reads YYDKDF (reference sequence). The ends were cut back, 3 bases at V and 8 bases at J, with 13 bases in the middle. Here the CDR3 DNA reads TGTGCCACCAGCAGCTCAATCCCGGGGGGCTACACCTTC. As protein: CATSSSIPGGYTF.

The sample holds one count of this clone. The chain is built from TRBV18 and TRBJ1-2; no clear D. The CDR3 extends over 16 amino acids. The germline CDR1 and CDR2 sequences are KGHSH and LQKENI. Trimming cost V 2 bases and J 2 bases, with 15 bases left between them. CDR3 in DNA: TGTGCCAGCTCACCATCTGAGAGGCTGTCGAACTATGGCTACACCTTC. This gives the protein CASSPSERLSNYGYTF.

V usage is TRBV4-1 and J usage is TRBJ2-1; TRBD2 aligns across 10 bases. Per the germline V gene, CDR1 is MGHRA and CDR2 is YSYEKL. V shed 0 bases, J shed 8 bases, and the junction held 7 bases outside the gene matches. The CDR3 loop spans 16 amino acids. CDR3 sequence reads: CASSQEGPSGSDEQFF. As DNA, the CDR3 is TGCGCCAGCAGCCAAGAAGGTCCTAGCGGGAGTGATGAGCAGTTCTTC.

The V and J genes are TRBV19 and TRBJ1-4, with TRBD1 matching over 7 bases. The length of the CDR3 is 13 residues. CDR1 is LNHDA and CDR2 is SQIVND in the germline V gene (reference sequence). J was trimmed by 5 bases and V by 7 bases; bases with no gene match: 4. The CDR3 here is CASKSGQNEKLFF. The CDR3 DNA reads TGTGCCAGTAAGTCGGGACAGAATGAAAAACTGTTTTTT.

The J gene is TRBJ2-5, the V gene TRBV12-3 or TRBV12-4; tentatively, D is TRBD2 (6 bases). The CDR3 covers 13 residues. V was shortened by 6 bases and J by 0 bases, with 8 bases between the two germline ends. CDR3 DNA: TGTGCCAGCAGGTGGGACTACCAAGAGACCCAGTACTTC. It encodes CASRWDYQETQYF.

The chain carries TRBV27 and TRBJ1-5, with D maybe TRBD1 (6 bases). The ends were cut back, 5 bases at V and 1 base at J, with 18 bases in the middle. Germline V lookup: CDR1 MNHEY, CDR2 SMNVEV (reference sequence). The CDR3 spans 17 residues. As DNA, the CDR3 is TGTGCCAGCAGTCCTAATACCGCAGGGGTGAGCAATCAGCCCCAGCATTTT. Protein product: CASSPNTAGVSNQPQHF.

This clone was counted only a few times. The chain uses TRBV7-3 and TRBJ2-1; 7 positions match TRBD2. The germline V gene encodes CDR1 SGHTA and CDR2 FQGTGA. The CDR3 has 14 amino acids. J lost 2 bases, V lost 5 bases, and 3 bases had no gene match. The CDR3 spells CASSPSGPYNEQFF. The CDR3 DNA is TGTGCCAGCAGCCCTAGCGGCCCCTACAATGAGCAGTTCTTC.

The chain couples TRBV6-5 to TRBJ2-1, with D perhaps TRBD2 (5 bases). The CDR3 sequence is 11 residues long. The V gene lost 10 bases and the J gene lost 9 bases, with 13 bases spanning the gap. Germline CDR1 reads MNHEY; CDR2 reads SVGAGI. CDR3 region: CATRPAGEQFF. CDR3 coding DNA: TGTGCCACTCGACCTGCGGGTGAGCAGTTCTTC.

The rearrangement joins TRBV7-2 to TRBJ1-4; D is unresolved. The germline V gene encodes CDR1 SGHTA and CDR2 FQGNSA. The CDR3 covers 16 residues. The V gene lost 0 bases and the J gene lost 0 bases, with 8 bases spanning the gap. This CDR3 reads CASSLAKRATNEKLFF. DNA of the CDR3: TGTGCCAGCAGCTTAGCGAAAAGAGCAACTAATGAAAAACTGTTTTTT.